The rows below give T cell receptor beta chains drawn from one sample of a study of T-cell memory formation after mild COVID-19. A single record per CDR3 protein comes from TCRdb applying MiXCR to the 5' RACE reads. This table has fewer than 350,000 distinct CDR3 sequences, roughly 18% appearing once. Specimen: PBMCs or a T cell subset sorted from them (not recorded which). These receptor sequences come from a man aged 18 to 35 who had mild COVID-19 (a few samples of this study predate the infection). Cell type and time point are not known. CDR3s include the opening cysteine and the closing phenylalanine or tryptophan. D genes are given only for firm matches. Only part of the rows carry a size: once, few, many, or a class if the clone is expanded.

abundance: many; d_gene: TRBD2; j_gene: TRBJ2-2; v_gene: TRBV6-2/TRBV6-3; CDR3aa: CASSYSGTSGGWNTGELFF; CDR3nt: TGTGCCAGCAGTTACTCCGGGACTAGCGGGGGATGGAACACCGGGGAGCTGTTTTTT
abundance: .; d_gene: .; j_gene: TRBJ2-5; v_gene: TRBV2; CDR3aa: CASSEQGWSQETQYF; CDR3nt: TGTGCCAGCAGTGAACAGGGTTGGTCCCAAGAGACCCAGTACTTC
abundance: few; d_gene: .; j_gene: TRBJ2-7; v_gene: TRBV20-1; CDR3aa: CSARETSFGEQYF; CDR3nt: TGCAGTGCTAGAGAGACTAGTTTCGGCGAGCAGTACTTC
abundance: .; d_gene: TRBD1; j_gene: TRBJ2-2; v_gene: TRBV5-6; CDR3aa: CASSSGGRKAGELFF; CDR3nt: TGTGCCAGCAGCTCAGGGGGCCGGAAGGCCGGGGAGCTGTTTTTT
abundance: few; d_gene: .; j_gene: TRBJ2-5; v_gene: TRBV5-1; CDR3aa: CASSLPPGPQETQYF; CDR3nt: TGCGCCAGCAGCTTACCGCCGGGCCCGCAAGAGACCCAGTACTTC
abundance: .; d_gene: .; j_gene: TRBJ1-2; v_gene: TRBV5-1; CDR3aa: CASSDGMNYGYTF; CDR3nt: TGCGCCAGCAGTGACGGGATGAACTATGGCTACACCTTC
abundance: .; d_gene: .; j_gene: TRBJ1-2; v_gene: TRBV6-6; CDR3aa: CASSNYGYTF; CDR3nt: TGTGCCAGCAGTAACTATGGCTACACCTTC
abundance: .; d_gene: TRBD1; j_gene: TRBJ1-4; v_gene: TRBV5-1; CDR3aa: CASSPVKGANEKLFF; CDR3nt: TGCGCCAGCAGCCCCGTAAAGGGGGCGAATGAAAAACTGTTTTTT
abundance: .; d_gene: .; j_gene: TRBJ1-4; v_gene: TRBV12-3/TRBV12-4; CDR3aa: CASRDTLREKLFF; CDR3nt: TGTGCCAGCAGGGACACTTTACGTGAAAAACTGTTTTTT
abundance: .; d_gene: TRBD2; j_gene: TRBJ2-5; v_gene: TRBV10-1; CDR3aa: CASSDSGAPLGETQYF; CDR3nt: TGCGCCAGCAGCGATAGCGGGGCGCCCCTCGGAGAGACCCAGTACTTC
abundance: .; d_gene: TRBD1; j_gene: TRBJ2-5; v_gene: TRBV18; CDR3aa: CASEGQGQETQYF; CDR3nt: TGTGCCAGCGAGGGACAGGGACAAGAGACCCAGTACTTC
abundance: once; d_gene: .; j_gene: TRBJ2-5; v_gene: TRBV13; CDR3aa: CASSPRLVLGGETQYF; CDR3nt: TGTGCCAGCAGCCCACGTCTTGTGCTCGGCGGAGAGACCCAGTACTTC
abundance: .; d_gene: TRBD2; j_gene: TRBJ2-3; v_gene: TRBV4-2; CDR3aa: CASSPLRGDADTQYF; CDR3nt: TGTGCCAGCAGCCCTTTGCGGGGGGACGCAGATACGCAGTATTTT
abundance: .; d_gene: TRBD2; j_gene: TRBJ2-7; v_gene: TRBV19; CDR3aa: CASSIGTSGPSYEQYF; CDR3nt: TGTGCCAGTAGTATTGGGACTAGCGGGCCCTCCTACGAGCAGTACTTC
abundance: .; d_gene: .; j_gene: TRBJ1-1; v_gene: TRBV7-2; CDR3aa: CASRGGSAHTEAFF; CDR3nt: TGTGCCAGCAGGGGCGGGTCCGCACACACTGAAGCTTTCTTT
abundance: few; d_gene: TRBD2; j_gene: TRBJ2-1; v_gene: TRBV2; CDR3aa: CASEFSGGDNEQFF; CDR3nt: TGTGCCAGCGAATTTAGCGGGGGAGACAATGAGCAGTTCTTC
abundance: few; d_gene: TRBD2; j_gene: TRBJ2-5; v_gene: TRBV6-6; CDR3aa: CASRAGSQETQYF; CDR3nt: TGTGCCAGCAGAGCGGGGTCGCAAGAGACCCAGTACTTC
abundance: .; d_gene: .; j_gene: TRBJ2-3; v_gene: TRBV4-3; CDR3aa: CASSQAVRRGGTDTQYF; CDR3nt: TGCGCCAGCAGCCAAGCGGTTAGAAGGGGTGGCACAGATACGCAGTATTTT
abundance: few; d_gene: TRBD1; j_gene: TRBJ1-2; v_gene: TRBV5-5; CDR3aa: CASSLDPGGVYGYTF; CDR3nt: TGTGCCAGCAGCTTGGATCCAGGGGGCGTCTATGGCTACACCTTC
abundance: many; d_gene: .; j_gene: TRBJ1-1; v_gene: TRBV5-1; CDR3aa: CASSLFDPNTEAFF; CDR3nt: TGCGCCAGCAGCTTGTTCGACCCGAACACTGAAGCTTTCTTT
abundance: .; d_gene: TRBD1; j_gene: TRBJ1-2; v_gene: TRBV18; CDR3aa: CASSPGQGGYTF; CDR3nt: TGTGCCAGCTCACCCGGACAGGGGGGCTACACCTTC
abundance: .; d_gene: .; j_gene: TRBJ2-2; v_gene: TRBV4-1; CDR3aa: CASSRGVGAGELFF; CDR3nt: TGCGCCAGCAGCCGGGGGGTAGGAGCCGGGGAGCTGTTTTTT
abundance: .; d_gene: .; j_gene: TRBJ1-4; v_gene: TRBV7-6; CDR3aa: CASSLGQTTNEKLFF; CDR3nt: TGTGCCAGCAGCTTAGGACAGACAACTAATGAAAAACTGTTTTTT
abundance: few; d_gene: .; j_gene: TRBJ2-5; v_gene: TRBV29-1; CDR3aa: CSVVDIRAETQYF; CDR3nt: TGCAGCGTTGTCGACATTCGCGCAGAGACCCAGTACTTC
abundance: .; d_gene: .; j_gene: TRBJ1-2; v_gene: TRBV20-1; CDR3aa: CSARRQGRDGYTF; CDR3nt: TGCAGTGCTAGAAGGCAGGGGAGGGATGGCTACACCTTC
abundance: many; d_gene: .; j_gene: TRBJ2-7; v_gene: TRBV5-1; CDR3aa: CASSLDRDEQYF; CDR3nt: TGCGCCAGCAGCTTGGACAGGGACGAGCAGTACTTC
abundance: .; d_gene: .; j_gene: TRBJ1-1; v_gene: TRBV29-1; CDR3aa: CSVGLLNTEAFF; CDR3nt: TGCAGCGTGGGGCTTTTGAACACTGAAGCTTTCTTT
abundance: many; d_gene: TRBD1; j_gene: TRBJ2-1; v_gene: TRBV20-1; CDR3aa: CSATTGTGGSNEQFF; CDR3nt: TGCAGTGCTACAACCGGGACAGGGGGTTCCAATGAGCAGTTCTTC
abundance: .; d_gene: TRBD1; j_gene: TRBJ1-3; v_gene: TRBV11-2; CDR3aa: CASSLDLGQGNTIYF; CDR3nt: TGTGCCAGCAGCTTAGATCTGGGACAGGGAAACACCATATATTTT
abundance: few; d_gene: .; j_gene: TRBJ2-7; v_gene: TRBV9; CDR3aa: CANHLAGGYYEQYF; CDR3nt: TGTGCCAACCACCTGGCGGGCGGTTACTACGAGCAGTACTTC
abundance: .; d_gene: .; j_gene: TRBJ2-5; v_gene: TRBV20-1; CDR3aa: CSATRETQYF; CDR3nt: TGCAGTGCTACCCGAGAGACCCAGTACTTC
abundance: many; d_gene: .; j_gene: TRBJ2-5; v_gene: TRBV25-1; CDR3aa: CASSEQRQETQYF; CDR3nt: TGTGCCAGCAGTGAACAGCGGCAAGAGACCCAGTACTTC
abundance: .; d_gene: TRBD1; j_gene: TRBJ1-6; v_gene: TRBV4-1; CDR3aa: CASSQVEGASPLHF; CDR3nt: TGCGCCAGCAGCCAAGTAGAGGGGGCTTCACCCCTCCACTTT
abundance: .; d_gene: TRBD2; j_gene: TRBJ2-5; v_gene: TRBV4-1; CDR3aa: CASSQATGTRWESQYF; CDR3nt: TGCGCCAGCAGCCAGGCGACCGGGACTAGGTGGGAGAGCCAGTACTTC
abundance: .; d_gene: .; j_gene: TRBJ2-6; v_gene: TRBV5-1; CDR3aa: CASSFLSGANVLTF; CDR3nt: TGCGCCAGCAGCTTCCTCTCTGGGGCCAACGTCCTGACTTTC
abundance: .; d_gene: .; j_gene: TRBJ2-5; v_gene: TRBV4-1; CDR3aa: CASSPGANRETQYF; CDR3nt: TGCGCCAGCAGCCCCGGGGCTAATCGGGAGACCCAGTACTTC
abundance: .; d_gene: TRBD2; j_gene: TRBJ2-1; v_gene: TRBV7-6; CDR3aa: CASSLWTSGGDEQFF; CDR3nt: TGTGCCAGCAGCCTCTGGACTAGCGGGGGCGATGAGCAGTTCTTC
abundance: many; d_gene: TRBD2; j_gene: TRBJ2-3; v_gene: TRBV20-1; CDR3aa: CSASHPSGTSVHTQYF; CDR3nt: TGCAGTGCTAGCCACCCAAGCGGGACTAGCGTCCATACGCAGTATTTT
abundance: few; d_gene: .; j_gene: TRBJ2-3; v_gene: TRBV30; CDR3aa: CAWTKGPTDTQYF; CDR3nt: TGTGCCTGGACTAAAGGACCCACAGATACGCAGTATTTT
abundance: .; d_gene: TRBD2; j_gene: TRBJ2-5; v_gene: TRBV5-1; CDR3aa: CASSLGVAGGQETQYF; CDR3nt: TGCGCCAGCAGCCTGGGGGTAGCGGGGGGTCAAGAGACCCAGTACTTC
abundance: few; d_gene: .; j_gene: TRBJ2-1; v_gene: TRBV4-2; CDR3aa: CASSQADNNEQFF; CDR3nt: TGTGCCAGCAGCCAAGCGGACAACAATGAGCAGTTCTTC
abundance: .; d_gene: .; j_gene: TRBJ2-5; v_gene: TRBV5-4; CDR3aa: CASSLDLGQETQYF; CDR3nt: TGTGCCAGCAGCTTGGACTTAGGGCAAGAGACCCAGTACTTC
abundance: .; d_gene: .; j_gene: TRBJ2-1; v_gene: TRBV27; CDR3aa: CASSSYKSNEQFF; CDR3nt: TGTGCCAGCTCCAGTTACAAGAGCAATGAGCAGTTCTTC
abundance: few; d_gene: .; j_gene: TRBJ1-2; v_gene: TRBV6-6; CDR3aa: CASSSTSYGYTF; CDR3nt: TGTGCCAGCAGTTCAACCTCCTATGGCTACACCTTC
abundance: many; d_gene: .; j_gene: TRBJ2-5; v_gene: TRBV27; CDR3aa: CASSPWGEPETQYF; CDR3nt: TGTGCCAGCAGCCCCTGGGGGGAGCCGGAGACCCAGTACTTC